This T cell receptor (beta chain) is from a study of blood T cell repertoires in COVID-19. Generated by immunoSEQ multiplex PCR, the TCRdb table keeps only in-frame clones and is missing some. The sample lists 250,000 to 300,000 clones; approximately 87% were seen once. The germline V gene has CDR1 MNHNY and CDR2 SVGAGI (reference sequence). This CDR3 comprises 15 residues. V gave up 4 bases and J gave up 6 bases; unmatched junction bases: 12. Specimen: peripheral blood. The origin of this receptor is a man aged 55 to 70 who had recovered from COVID-19. The chain recombines TRBV6-6 with TRBJ2-7, with 7 nucleotides matching TRBD1. The CDR3 nucleotides are TGTGCCAGCAGTTCACACTACGGACAGGCTTCCGAGCAGTACTTC. This encodes CASSSHYGQASEQYF.